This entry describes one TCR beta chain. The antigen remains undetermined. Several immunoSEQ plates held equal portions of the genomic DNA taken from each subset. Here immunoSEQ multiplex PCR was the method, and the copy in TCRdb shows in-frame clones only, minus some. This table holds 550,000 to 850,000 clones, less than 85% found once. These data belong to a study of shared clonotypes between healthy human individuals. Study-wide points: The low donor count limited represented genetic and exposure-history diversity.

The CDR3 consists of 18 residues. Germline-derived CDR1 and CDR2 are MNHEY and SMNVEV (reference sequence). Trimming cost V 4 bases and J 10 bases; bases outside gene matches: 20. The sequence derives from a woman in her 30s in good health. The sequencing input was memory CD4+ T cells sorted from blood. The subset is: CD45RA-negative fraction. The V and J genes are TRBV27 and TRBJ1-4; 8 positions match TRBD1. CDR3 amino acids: CASSSTGQGGLGRRKLFF. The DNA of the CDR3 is TGTGCCAGCAGTTCCACCGGACAGGGAGGTTTGGGTCGGAGAAAACTGTTTTTT.